One TCR beta chain is described in this entry. V lost 6 bases to trimming and J lost 9 bases; unmatched junction nucleotides: 3. This CDR3 region has 13 residues. The germline CDR1 and CDR2 sequences are SNHLY and FYNNEI. Original processing methods: For nucleated cells, counts were estimated from reference gene primer amplification. Libraries were prepared by immunoSEQ multiplex PCR; TCRdb keeps only in-frame clonotypes and omits some of them. The V and J calls and the clone size are those of that table, but D and trimming were determined from the DNA. The data contain about 280,000 clones, approximately 85% of them seen just once; the ten biggest clones take up roughly 5%. This record belongs to a study of blood T cell repertoires in COVID-19. Turning to the study itself: PBMCs, B-cell-depleted T cells, or T cells were the source of the cDNA or gDNA that made up the material.

The clonotype was recovered from a man in his fifties or sixties with active or convalescent COVID-19. The chain has TRBV2 and TRBJ2-1; TRBD2 agrees at 12 bases. Sequencing used peripheral blood. The CDR3 DNA sequence: TGTGCCAGCAGGAGGGGACTAGCGGGTGAGCAGTTCTTC. This codes for CASRRGLAGEQFF.